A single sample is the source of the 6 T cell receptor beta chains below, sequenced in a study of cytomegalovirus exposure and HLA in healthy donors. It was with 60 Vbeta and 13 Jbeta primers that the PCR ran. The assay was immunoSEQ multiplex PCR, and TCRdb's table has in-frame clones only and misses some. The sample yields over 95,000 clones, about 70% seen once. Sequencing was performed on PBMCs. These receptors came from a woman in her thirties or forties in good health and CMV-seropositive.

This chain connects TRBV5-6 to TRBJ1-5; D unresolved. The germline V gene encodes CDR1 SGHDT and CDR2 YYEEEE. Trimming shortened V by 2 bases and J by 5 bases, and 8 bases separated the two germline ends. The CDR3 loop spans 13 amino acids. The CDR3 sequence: CASSLYSHQPQHF. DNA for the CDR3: TGTGCCAGCAGCTTATATAGTCATCAGCCCCAGCATTTT.

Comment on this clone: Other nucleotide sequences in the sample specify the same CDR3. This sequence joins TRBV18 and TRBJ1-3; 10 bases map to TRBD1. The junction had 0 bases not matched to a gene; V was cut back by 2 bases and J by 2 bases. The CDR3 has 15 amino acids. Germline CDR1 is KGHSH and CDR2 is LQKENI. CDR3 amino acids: CASSPGTGAGNTIYF. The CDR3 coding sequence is TGTGCCAGCTCACCAGGGACAGGGGCTGGAAACACCATATATTTT.

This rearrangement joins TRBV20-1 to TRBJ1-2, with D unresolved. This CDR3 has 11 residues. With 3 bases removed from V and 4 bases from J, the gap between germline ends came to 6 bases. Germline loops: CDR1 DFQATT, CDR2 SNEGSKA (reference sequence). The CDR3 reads CSARRSYGYTF. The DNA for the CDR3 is TGCAGTGCTAGGAGAAGCTATGGCTACACCTTC.

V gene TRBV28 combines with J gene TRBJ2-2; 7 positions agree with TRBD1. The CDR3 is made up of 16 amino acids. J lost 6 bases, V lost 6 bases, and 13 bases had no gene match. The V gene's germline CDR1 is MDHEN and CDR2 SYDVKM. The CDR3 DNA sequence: TGTGCCAGCAGCCAATGGGACAGTCGTAAGTCCGGGGAGCTGTTTTTT. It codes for CASSQWDSRKSGELFF.

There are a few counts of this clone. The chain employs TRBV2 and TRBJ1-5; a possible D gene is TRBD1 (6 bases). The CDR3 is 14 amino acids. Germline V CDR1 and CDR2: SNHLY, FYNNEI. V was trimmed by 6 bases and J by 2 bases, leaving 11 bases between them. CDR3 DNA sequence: TGTGCCAGCAGCGAGAGACAGGGCAATCAGCCCCAGCATTTT. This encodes CASSERQGNQPQHF.

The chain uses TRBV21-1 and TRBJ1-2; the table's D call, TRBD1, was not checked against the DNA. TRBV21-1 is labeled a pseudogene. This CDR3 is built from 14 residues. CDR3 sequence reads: CASSVRQGDYGYTF. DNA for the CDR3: TGTGCCAGCAGCGTGAGACAGGGTGACTATGGCTACACCTTC.